This TCR beta chain emerged from a study of T cell changes during pregnancy in multiple sclerosis. The J segment lost 4 bases and the V segment lost 5 bases, leaving 4 bases of the junction unmatched. Germline CDR1 is LNHDA and CDR2 is SQIVND (reference sequence). CDR3 size: 15 residues. The repertoire was sequenced with immunoSEQ multiplex PCR; TCRdb's copy has only in-frame clones and lacks some. The table includes about 39,000 clones, about 95% detected once. The chain is built from TRBV19 and TRBJ2-1; 11 nucleotides line up with TRBD2. Sequenced material: peripheral blood, taken in the third trimester of pregnancy. The receptor's source is a female donor with multiple sclerosis, enrolled in a pregnancy study. As DNA, the CDR3 is TGTGCCAGTAGTGATAGCGGGGGGGCTTACAATGAGCAGTTCTTC. Amino acids: CASSDSGGAYNEQFF.